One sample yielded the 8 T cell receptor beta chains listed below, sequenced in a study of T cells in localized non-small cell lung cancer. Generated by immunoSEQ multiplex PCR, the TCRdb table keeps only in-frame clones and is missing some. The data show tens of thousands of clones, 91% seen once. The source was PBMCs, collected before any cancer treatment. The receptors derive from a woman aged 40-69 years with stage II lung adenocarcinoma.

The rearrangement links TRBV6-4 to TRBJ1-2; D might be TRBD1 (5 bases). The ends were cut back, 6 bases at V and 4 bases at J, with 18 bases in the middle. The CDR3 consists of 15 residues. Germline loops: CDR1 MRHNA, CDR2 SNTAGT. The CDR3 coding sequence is TGTGCCAGCAGCCTACAGGCGGGCAGCGTCTATGGCTACACCTTC. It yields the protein CASSLQAGSVYGYTF.

The CDR3 region has the DNA TGTGCCAGCAGATCAGGATCGGTCTACGAGCAGTACTTC. As protein: CASRSGSVYEQYF. This chain joins TRBV28 and TRBJ2-7; D gene uncertain. This CDR3 contains 13 residues. V was trimmed by 6 bases and J by 3 bases, leaving 12 bases between them. Germline loops: CDR1 MDHEN, CDR2 SYDVKM. Supplemented by reference TRBV28 and TRBJ2-7, the full variable domain reads DVKVTQSSRYLVKRTGEKVFLECVQDMDHENMFWYRQDPGLGLRLIYFSYDVKMKEKGDIPEGYSVSREKKERFSLILESASTNQTSMYLCASRSGSVYEQYFGPGTRLTVT.

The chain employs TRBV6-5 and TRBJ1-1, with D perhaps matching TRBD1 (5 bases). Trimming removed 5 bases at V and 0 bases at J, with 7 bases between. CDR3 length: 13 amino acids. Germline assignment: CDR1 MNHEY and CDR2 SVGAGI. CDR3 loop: CASSRGLNTEAFF. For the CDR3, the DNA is TGTGCCAGCAGTAGGGGATTGAACACTGAAGCTTTCTTT.

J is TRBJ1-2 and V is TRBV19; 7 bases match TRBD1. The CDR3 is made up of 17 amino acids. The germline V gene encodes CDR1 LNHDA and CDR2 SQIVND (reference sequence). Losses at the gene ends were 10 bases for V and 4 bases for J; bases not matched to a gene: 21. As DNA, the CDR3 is TGTGCCACCCGGGGATCCCGGGACAGCGTTAGCTTCTATGGCTACACCTTC. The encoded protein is CATRGSRDSVSFYGYTF.

The CDR3 loop reads CASSITGGNTEAFF. DNA of the CDR3: TGTGCCAGTAGTATTACAGGGGGCAACACTGAAGCTTTCTTT. The chain recombines TRBV19 with TRBJ1-1, with 9 bases fitting TRBD1. CDR3 length equals 14 residues. J gave up 2 bases and V 3 bases, and 1 base lay outside the gene matches. Germline V gives CDR1 LNHDA, CDR2 SQIVND (reference sequence).

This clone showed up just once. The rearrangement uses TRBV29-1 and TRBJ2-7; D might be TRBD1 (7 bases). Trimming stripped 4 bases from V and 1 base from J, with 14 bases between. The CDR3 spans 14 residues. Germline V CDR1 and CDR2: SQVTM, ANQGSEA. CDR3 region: CSVGRTGGSYEQYF. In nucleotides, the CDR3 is TGCAGCGTTGGAAGGACAGGAGGGTCCTACGAGCAGTACTTC.

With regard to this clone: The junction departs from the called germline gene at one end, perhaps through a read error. CDR3 in amino acids: CASSLGPVLTGVEETQYF. CDR3 in DNA: TGCGCCAGCAGTTTGGGTCCCGTATTGACAGGGGTGGAAGAGACCCAGTACTTC. The chain joins TRBV5-1 to TRBJ2-5; 8 bases fit TRBD1. The germline CDR1 and CDR2 sequences are SGHRS and YFSETQ. The length of the CDR3 is 18 residues. Based on the CDR3 plus reference TRBV5-1 and TRBJ2-5, the full variable domain is KAGVTQTPRYLIKTRGQQVTLSCSPISGHRSVSWYQQTPGQGLQFLFEYFSETQRNKGNFPGRFSGRQFSNSRSEMNVSTLELGDSALYLCASSLGPVLTGVEETQYFGPGTRLLVL.

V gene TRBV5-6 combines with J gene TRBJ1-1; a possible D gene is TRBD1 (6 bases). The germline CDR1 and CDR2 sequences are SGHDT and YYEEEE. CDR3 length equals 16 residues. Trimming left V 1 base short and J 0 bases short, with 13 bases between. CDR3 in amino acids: CASSLWGARVNTEAFF. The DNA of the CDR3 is TGTGCCAGCAGCTTGTGGGGGGCCCGGGTGAACACTGAAGCTTTCTTT.